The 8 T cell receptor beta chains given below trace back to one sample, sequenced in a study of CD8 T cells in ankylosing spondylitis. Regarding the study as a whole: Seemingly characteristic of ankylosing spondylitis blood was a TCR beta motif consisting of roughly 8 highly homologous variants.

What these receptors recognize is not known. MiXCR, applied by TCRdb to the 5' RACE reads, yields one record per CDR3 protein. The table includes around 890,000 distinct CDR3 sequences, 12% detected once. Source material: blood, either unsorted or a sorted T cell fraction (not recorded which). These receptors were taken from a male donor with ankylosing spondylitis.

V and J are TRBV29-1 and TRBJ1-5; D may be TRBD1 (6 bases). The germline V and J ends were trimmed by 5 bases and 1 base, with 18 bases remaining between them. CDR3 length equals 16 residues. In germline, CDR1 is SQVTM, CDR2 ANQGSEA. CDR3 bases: TGCAGCGTTCTCGAGAACAGGGTGACGAGCAATCAGCCCCAGCATTTT. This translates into CSVLENRVTSNQPQHF.

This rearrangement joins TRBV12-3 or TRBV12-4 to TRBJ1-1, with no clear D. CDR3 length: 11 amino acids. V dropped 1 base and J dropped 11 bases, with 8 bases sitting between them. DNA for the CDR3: TGTGCCAGCAGTTTAGGGGCGGGGGCTTTCTTT. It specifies CASSLGAGAFF.

DNA of the CDR3: TGTGCCAGCAGTCCATATGGACGGAGCTCCTACGAGCAGTACTTC. It translates to CASSPYGRSSYEQYF. The rearrangement links TRBV28 to TRBJ2-7; D is uncertain. The length of the CDR3 is 15 residues. The V gene's germline CDR1 is MDHEN and CDR2 SYDVKM. V was clipped by 5 bases and J by 0 bases, with 14 bases between them.

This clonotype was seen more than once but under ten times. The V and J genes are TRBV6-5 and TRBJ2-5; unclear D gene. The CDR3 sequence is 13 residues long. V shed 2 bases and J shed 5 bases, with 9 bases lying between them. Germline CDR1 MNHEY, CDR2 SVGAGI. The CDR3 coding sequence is TGTGCCAGCAGTTACCCCATAGGGGAGACCCAGTACTTC. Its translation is CASSYPIGETQYF.

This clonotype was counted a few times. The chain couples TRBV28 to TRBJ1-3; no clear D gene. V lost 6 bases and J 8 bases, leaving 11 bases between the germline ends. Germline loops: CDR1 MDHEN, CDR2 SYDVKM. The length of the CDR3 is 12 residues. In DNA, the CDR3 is TGTGCCAGCAGGGAAGGGCGCGACACCATATATTTT. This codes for CASREGRDTIYF.

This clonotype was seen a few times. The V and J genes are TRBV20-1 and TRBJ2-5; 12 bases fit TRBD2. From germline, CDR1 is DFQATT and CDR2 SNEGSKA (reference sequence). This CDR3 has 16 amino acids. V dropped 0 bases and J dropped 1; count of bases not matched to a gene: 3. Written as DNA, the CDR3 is TGCAGTGCTAGAGATCTACTAGCGGGGGGCCAAGAGACCCAGTACTTC. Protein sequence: CSARDLLAGGQETQYF.

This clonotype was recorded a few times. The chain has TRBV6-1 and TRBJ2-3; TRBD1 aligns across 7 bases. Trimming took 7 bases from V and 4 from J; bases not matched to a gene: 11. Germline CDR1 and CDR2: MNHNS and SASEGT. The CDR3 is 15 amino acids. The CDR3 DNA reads TGTGCCAGCAAAGGTTGGATAGGGGGCCCAGATACGCAGTATTTT. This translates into CASKGWIGGPDTQYF.

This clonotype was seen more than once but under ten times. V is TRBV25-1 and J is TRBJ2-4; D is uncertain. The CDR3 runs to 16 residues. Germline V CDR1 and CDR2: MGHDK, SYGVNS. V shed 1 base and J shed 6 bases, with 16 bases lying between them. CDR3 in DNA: TGTGCCAGCAGTGAATTGAACAGCCTTTCTGGAAACATTCAGTACTTC. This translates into CASSELNSLSGNIQYF.